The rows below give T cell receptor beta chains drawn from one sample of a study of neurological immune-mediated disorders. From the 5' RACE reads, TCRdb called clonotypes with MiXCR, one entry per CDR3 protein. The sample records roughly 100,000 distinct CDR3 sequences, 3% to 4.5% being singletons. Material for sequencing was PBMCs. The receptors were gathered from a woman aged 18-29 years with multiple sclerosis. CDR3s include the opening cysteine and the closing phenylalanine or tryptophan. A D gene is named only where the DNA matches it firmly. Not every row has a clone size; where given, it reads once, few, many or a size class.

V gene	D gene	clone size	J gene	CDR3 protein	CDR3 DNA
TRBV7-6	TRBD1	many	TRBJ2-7	CASRWGQEGEQYF	TGTGCCAGCAGATGGGGACAGGAGGGAGAGCAGTACTTC
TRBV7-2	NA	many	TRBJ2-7	CASSNPGVYEQYF	TGTGCCAGCAGCAACCCAGGAGTCTACGAGCAGTACTTC
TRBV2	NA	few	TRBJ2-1	CASSPFMGNEQFF	TGTGCCAGCAGTCCTTTTATGGGGAATGAGCAGTTCTTC
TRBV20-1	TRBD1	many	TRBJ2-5	CSARPHRGSLQETQYF	TGCAGTGCTAGACCTCACAGGGGGTCCCTTCAAGAGACCCAGTACTTC
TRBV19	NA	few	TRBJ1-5	CASSAWGGDNSNQPQHF	TGTGCCAGTAGTGCGTGGGGCGGGGACAATAGCAATCAGCCCCAGCATTTT
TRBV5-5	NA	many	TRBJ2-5	CASSLWMVQYF	TGTGCCAGCAGCTTGTGGATGGTCCAGTACTTC
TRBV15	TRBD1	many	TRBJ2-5	CATSRVISAGGSQETQYF	TGTGCCACCAGCAGAGTCATTTCGGCAGGGGGAAGCCAAGAGACCCAGTACTTC
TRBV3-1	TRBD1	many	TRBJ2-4	CASSQDRGPGNIQYF	TGTGCCAGCAGCCAAGACAGGGGGCCGGGAAACATTCAGTACTTC
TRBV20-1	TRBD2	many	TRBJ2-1	CRLAGGSEQFF	TGCAGACTAGCGGGGGGATCTGAGCAGTTCTTC
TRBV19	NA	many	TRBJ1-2	CASSAPGLYECTF	TGTGCCAGTAGTGCTCCCGGGCTCTATGAATGCACCTTC
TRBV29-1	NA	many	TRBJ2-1	CSVLRRGNNEQFF	TGCAGCGTACTCAGAAGGGGCAACAATGAGCAGTTCTTC
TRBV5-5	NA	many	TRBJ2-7	CASSGEAYEQYF	TGTGCCAGCAGTGGCGAGGCCTACGAGCAGTACTTC
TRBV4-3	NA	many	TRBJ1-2	CASSQGQGSNYGYTF	TGCGCCAGCAGCCAAGGTCAGGGATCTAACTATGGCTACACCTTC
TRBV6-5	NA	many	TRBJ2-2	CASSALSGGTGELFF	TGTGCCAGCAGTGCCCTGTCTGGGGGGACCGGGGAGCTGTTTTTT
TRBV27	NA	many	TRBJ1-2	CASSPTRGRGGYTF	TGTGCCAGCAGTCCGACGCGAGGGCGCGGCGGCTACACCTTC
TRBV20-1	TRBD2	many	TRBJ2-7	CSAHLAGRTYEQYF	TGCAGTGCCCATCTAGCGGGACGGACCTACGAGCAGTACTTC
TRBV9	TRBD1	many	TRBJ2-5	CASSRGQQETQYF	TGTGCCAGCAGCCGGGGACAGCAAGAGACCCAGTACTTC
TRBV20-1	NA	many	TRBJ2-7	CSASPLTYEQYF	TGCAGTGCTAGTCCCCTCACCTACGAGCAGTACTTC
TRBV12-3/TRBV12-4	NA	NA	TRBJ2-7	CSSSFWGPDYEQYF	TGTTCCAGCAGTTTCTGGGGACCCGACTACGAGCAGTACTTC
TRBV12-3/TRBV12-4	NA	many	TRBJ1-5	CASSSDRTQPQHF	TGTGCCAGCAGTTCCGACAGGACCCAGCCCCAGCATTTT
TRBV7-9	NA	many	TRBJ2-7	CASSNRRGPGTYEQYF	TGTGCCAGCAGCAACCGCCGGGGGCCGGGGACCTACGAGCAGTACTTC
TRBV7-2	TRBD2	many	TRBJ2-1	CASSSRGEPYNEQFF	TGTGCCAGCAGCTCGCGGGGGGAACCCTACAATGAGCAGTTCTTC
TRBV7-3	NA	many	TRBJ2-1	CASSLRSLAGYNEQFF	TGTGCCAGCAGCTTACGGTCGCTAGCCGGATACAATGAGCAGTTCTTC
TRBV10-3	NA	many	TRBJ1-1	CAIRSTGTVDTEAFF	TGTGCCATCAGATCTACAGGGACGGTGGACACTGAAGCTTTCTTT
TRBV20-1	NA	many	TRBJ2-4	CSATTPGLTPAKNIQYF	TGCAGTGCTACGACCCCGGGCCTGACGCCAGCCAAAAACATTCAGTACTTC
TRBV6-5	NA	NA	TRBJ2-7	CASSYGGQTSSYEQYF	TGTGCCAGCAGTTACGGCGGGCAGACTAGCTCCTACGAGCAGTACTTC
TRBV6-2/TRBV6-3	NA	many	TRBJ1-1	CASSYTATGNAEAFF	TGTGCCAGCAGTTACACCGCCACAGGGAACGCTGAAGCTTTCTTT
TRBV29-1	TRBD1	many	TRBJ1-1	CSVSGGLMNTEAFF	TGCAGCGTTTCAGGGGGCCTTATGAACACTGAAGCTTTCTTT
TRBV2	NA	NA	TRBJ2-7	CARSRDKAYEQYF	TGTGCCAGAAGTAGGGACAAGGCCTACGAGCAGTACTTC
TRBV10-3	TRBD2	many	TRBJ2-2	CAISELAGGPGELFF	TGTGCCATCAGTGAACTAGCGGGAGGACCCGGGGAGCTGTTTTTT
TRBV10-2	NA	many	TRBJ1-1	CASNPDVNTEAFF	TGCGCCAGCAACCCGGACGTGAACACTGAAGCTTTCTTT
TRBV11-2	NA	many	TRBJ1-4	CASSLRAATNEKLFF	TGTGCCAGCAGCTTACGGGCAGCAACTAATGAAAAACTGTTTTTT
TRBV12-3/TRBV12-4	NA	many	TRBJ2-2	CASRMTGELFF	TGTGCCAGCAGAATGACAGGGGAGCTGTTTTTT
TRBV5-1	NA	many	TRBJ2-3	CASSLGDRPPTDTQYF	TGCGCCAGCAGCTTGGGGGACCGGCCGCCCACAGATACGCAGTATTTT
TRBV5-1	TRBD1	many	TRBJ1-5	CASRSTGTGDQPQHF	TGCGCCAGCAGATCCACCGGGACAGGGGATCAGCCCCAGCATTTT
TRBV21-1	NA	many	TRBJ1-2	CASSKGRAGATPCYGYTF	TGTGCCAGCAGCAAAGGTCGCGCAGGGGCCACCCCCTGCTATGGCTACACCTTC
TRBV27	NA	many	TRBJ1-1	CASSRQFGANTEAFF	TGTGCCAGCAGCCGACAGTTTGGGGCGAACACTGAAGCTTTCTTT
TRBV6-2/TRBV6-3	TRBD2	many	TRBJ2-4	CASSLHETSRAKNIQYF	TGTGCCAGCAGTCTCCATGAGACTAGCAGAGCCAAAAACATTCAGTACTTC
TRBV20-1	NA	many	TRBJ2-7	CSAPREGSYEQYF	TGCAGTGCTCCGCGCGAGGGTTCCTACGAGCAGTACTTC
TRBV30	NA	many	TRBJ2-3	CAWSKRDSTDTQYF	TGTGCCTGGAGTAAGAGGGATAGCACAGATACGCAGTATTTT
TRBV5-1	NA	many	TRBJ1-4	CASSLSTNEKLFF	TGCGCCAGCAGCTTATCAACTAATGAAAAACTGTTTTTT
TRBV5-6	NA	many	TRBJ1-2	CASSLGPSNYGYTF	TGTGCCAGCAGCTTGGGGCCGTCTAACTATGGCTACACCTTC
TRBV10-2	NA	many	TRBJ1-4	CASSFRAGKGAPTNEKLFF	TGCGCCAGCAGTTTCCGAGCGGGGAAAGGGGCTCCAACTAATGAAAAACTGTTTTTT
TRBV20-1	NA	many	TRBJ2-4	CSARDMRAGENIQYF	TGCAGTGCTAGAGATATGCGGGCTGGGGAAAACATTCAGTACTTC
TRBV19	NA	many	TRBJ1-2	CASSIFFVSDNYGYTF	TGTGCCAGTAGTATTTTTTTCGTGTCGGACAACTATGGCTACACCTTC
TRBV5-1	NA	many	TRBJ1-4	CASSLGDRNNEKLFF	TGCGCCAGCAGCTTGGGGGACCGGAATAATGAAAAACTGTTTTTT
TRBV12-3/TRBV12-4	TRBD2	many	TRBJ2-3	CASRRARETDTQYF	TGTGCCAGCAGGCGAGCGCGGGAGACAGATACGCAGTATTTT
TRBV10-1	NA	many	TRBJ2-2	CASSAQGGSGELFF	TGCGCCAGCAGTGCCCAGGGGGGTTCCGGGGAGCTGTTTTTT
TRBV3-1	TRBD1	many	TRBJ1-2	CASSQETGESRYGYTF	TGTGCCAGCAGCCAAGAGACAGGGGAGTCACGGTATGGCTACACCTTC
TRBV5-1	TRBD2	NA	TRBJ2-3	CASSSESGGITDTQYF	TGCGCCAGCAGCTCCGAAAGCGGGGGGATCACAGATACGCAGTATTTT
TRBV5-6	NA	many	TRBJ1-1	CASSLITFSGDTEAFF	TGTGCCAGCAGCTTAATTACCTTCTCGGGGGACACTGAAGCTTTCTTT
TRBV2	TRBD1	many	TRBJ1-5	CASNSNRGQVHQPQHF	TGTGCCAGCAACTCGAACAGGGGCCAGGTCCACCAGCCCCAGCATTTT
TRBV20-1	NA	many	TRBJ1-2	CSARDFRRGRGDGYTF	TGCAGTGCTAGAGATTTTAGGAGGGGTCGGGGCGATGGCTACACCTTC